A selection of T cell receptor beta chains follows, all from one sample in a study of blood T cell repertoires in COVID-19. Clones were sequenced by immunoSEQ multiplex PCR, and TCRdb holds only the in-frame ones, with some missing. Among around 300,000 clones listed, around nine tenths were seen once. Sequenced material: PBMCs or T cells enriched from blood (not recorded which). The source of these receptors is a woman aged 40 to 50 who had recovered from COVID-19. Each CDR3 is given with its conserved first and last residue. D genes are given only for firm matches. Clone size is shown for a subset of rows, as once, few, many or a class of expanded clone.

j_call: TRBJ2-5; clone_size: NA; v_call: TRBV27; d_call: TRBD1; cdr3_aa: CASSAQTGQETQYF; cdr3_nt: TGTGCCAGCAGTGCACAGACAGGGCAAGAGACCCAGTACTTC
j_call: TRBJ1-2; clone_size: NA; v_call: TRBV3-1/TRBV3-2; d_call: NA; cdr3_aa: CASSQGGEGYGYTF; cdr3_nt: TGTGCCAGCAGCCAAGGGGGGGAAGGCTATGGCTACACCTTC
j_call: TRBJ2-3; clone_size: NA; v_call: TRBV9; d_call: NA; cdr3_aa: CASSVRPLGLDTQYF; cdr3_nt: TGTGCCAGCAGCGTACGCCCCCTCGGGTTAGATACGCAGTATTTT
j_call: TRBJ2-2; clone_size: NA; v_call: TRBV6-5; d_call: NA; cdr3_aa: CASSYSRRGTTGELFF; cdr3_nt: TGTGCCAGCAGTTACTCTCGGAGGGGAACCACCGGGGAGCTGTTTTTT
j_call: TRBJ2-3; clone_size: NA; v_call: TRBV6-4; d_call: TRBD1; cdr3_aa: CASSPTGGTDTQYF; cdr3_nt: TGTGCCAGCAGTCCGACAGGGGGGACAGATACGCAGTATTTT
j_call: TRBJ2-5; clone_size: NA; v_call: TRBV11-2; d_call: TRBD2; cdr3_aa: CASSSSPGTSVETQYF; cdr3_nt: TGTGCCAGCAGCTCGAGTCCCGGGACTAGTGTCGAGACCCAGTACTTC
j_call: TRBJ1-1; clone_size: NA; v_call: TRBV27; d_call: TRBD1; cdr3_aa: CASSFGTENTEAFF; cdr3_nt: TGTGCCAGCAGTTTCGGGACAGAGAACACTGAAGCTTTCTTT
j_call: TRBJ1-6; clone_size: NA; v_call: TRBV10-3; d_call: NA; cdr3_aa: CAISAGEGSPLHF; cdr3_nt: TGTGCCATCAGTGCAGGGGAGGGTTCACCCCTCCACTTT
j_call: TRBJ2-7; clone_size: once; v_call: TRBV7-9; d_call: TRBD2; cdr3_aa: CASSTGLAGAYEQYF; cdr3_nt: TGTGCCAGCAGCACCGGACTAGCGGGAGCCTACGAGCAGTACTTC
j_call: TRBJ2-1; clone_size: NA; v_call: TRBV4-1; d_call: NA; cdr3_aa: CASSQDAAPSYNEQFF; cdr3_nt: TGCGCCAGCAGCCAAGACGCAGCGCCCTCCTACAATGAGCAGTTCTTC